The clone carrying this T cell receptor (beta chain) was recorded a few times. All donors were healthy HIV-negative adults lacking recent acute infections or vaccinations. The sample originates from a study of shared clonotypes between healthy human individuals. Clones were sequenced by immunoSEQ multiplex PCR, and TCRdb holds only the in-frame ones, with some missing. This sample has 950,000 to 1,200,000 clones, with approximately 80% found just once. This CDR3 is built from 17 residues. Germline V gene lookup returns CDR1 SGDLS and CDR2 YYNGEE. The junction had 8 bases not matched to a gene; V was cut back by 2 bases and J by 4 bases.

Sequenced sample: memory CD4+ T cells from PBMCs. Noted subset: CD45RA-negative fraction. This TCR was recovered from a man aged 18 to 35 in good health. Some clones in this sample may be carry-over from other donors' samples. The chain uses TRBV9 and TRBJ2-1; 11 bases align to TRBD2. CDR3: CASSVDSGRAGYNEQFF. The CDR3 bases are TGTGCCAGCAGCGTGGATAGCGGGAGGGCGGGGTACAATGAGCAGTTCTTC.